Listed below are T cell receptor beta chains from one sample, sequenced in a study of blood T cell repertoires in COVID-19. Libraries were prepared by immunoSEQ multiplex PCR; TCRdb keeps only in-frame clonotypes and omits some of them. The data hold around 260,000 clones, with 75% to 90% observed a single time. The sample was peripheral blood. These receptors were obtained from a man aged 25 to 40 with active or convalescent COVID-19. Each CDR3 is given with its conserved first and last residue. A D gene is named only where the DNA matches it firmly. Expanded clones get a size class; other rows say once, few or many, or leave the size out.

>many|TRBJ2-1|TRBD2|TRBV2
TGTGCCAGCACCCTTAGACTAGCGGGGGCCAATGAGCAGTTCTTC
CASTLRLAGANEQFF
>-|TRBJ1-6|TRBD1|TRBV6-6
TGTGCCAGCAGTCGACAGGGGCAGGATTATAATTCACCCCTCCACTTT
CASSRQGQDYNSPLHF
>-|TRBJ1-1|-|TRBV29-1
TGCAGCGTTGGATCTACAGGGAAATTAGTGAACACTGAAGCTTTCTTT
CSVGSTGKLVNTEAFF
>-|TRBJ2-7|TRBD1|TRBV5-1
TGCGCCAGCAGCTCCGACGGAGGGACAGGCTTTGACGAGCAGTACTTC
CASSSDGGTGFDEQYF
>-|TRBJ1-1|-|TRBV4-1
TGCGCCAGCAGCAGGACAGACGAAAACACTGAAGCTTTCTTT
CASSRTDENTEAFF
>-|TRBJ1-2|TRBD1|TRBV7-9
TGTGCCAGCAGCGAAAATACAGGGGCTGGCGGCTACACCTTC
CASSENTGAGGYTF
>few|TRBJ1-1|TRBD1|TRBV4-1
TGCGCCAGCAGCCGTCCGGACAGGGAAAGGACTGAAGCTTTCTTT
CASSRPDRERTEAFF
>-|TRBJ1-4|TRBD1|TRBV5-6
TGTGCCAGCAGCTTGCAACAGGGGATTGTTGGTGGTGAAAAACTGTTTTTT
CASSLQQGIVGGEKLFF
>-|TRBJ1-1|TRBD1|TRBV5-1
TGCGCCAGCAGCAGGACCACGGGACAGAAGAACACTGAAGCTTTCTTT
CASSRTTGQKNTEAFF
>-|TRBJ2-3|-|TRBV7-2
TGTGCCAGCAGCCCAACCCCGACAGACACAGATACGCAGTATTTT
CASSPTPTDTDTQYF
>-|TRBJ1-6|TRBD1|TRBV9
TGTGCCAGCAGCGTAACCGGGACAGGGGGCGGGTCACCCCTCCACTTT
CASSVTGTGGGSPLHF
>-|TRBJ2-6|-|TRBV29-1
TGCAGCGTTGAAGACCAGGGGACCGGGGCCAACGTCCTGACTTTC
CSVEDQGTGANVLTF
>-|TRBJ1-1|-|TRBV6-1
TGTGCCAGCAGTGTAACAGGTGAATTAATGAACACTGAAGCTTTCTTT
CASSVTGELMNTEAFF
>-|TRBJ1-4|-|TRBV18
TGTGCCAGCTCACCAGGAGATCCGACAACTAATGAAAAACTGTTTTTT
CASSPGDPTTNEKLFF
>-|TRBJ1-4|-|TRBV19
TGTGCCAGTAGTGCCCGGGACAAGGGAACAACTAATGAAAAACTGTTTTTT
CASSARDKGTTNEKLFF
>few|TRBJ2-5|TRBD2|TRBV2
TGTGCCAGCAGGAGAGGGGCTAGCGGGCTAGGGAAAGAGACCCAGTACTTC
CASRRGASGLGKETQYF
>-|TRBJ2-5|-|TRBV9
TGTGCCAGCAGCTTCACGGAGGGGCGCGGGGAGACCCAGTACTTC
CASSFTEGRGETQYF
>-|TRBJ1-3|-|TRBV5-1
TGCGCCAGCAGCTTCGATACCGGGATCGGAAACACCATATATTTT
CASSFDTGIGNTIYF
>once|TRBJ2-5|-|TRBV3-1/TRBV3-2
TGTGCCAGCAGCCAAGAGGCACTAGTCGGAGAGACCCAGTACTTC
CASSQEALVGETQYF